The 25 T cell receptor beta chains below come from one sample, sequenced in a study of shared T cell receptors in the human thymus. Assay used: immunoSEQ multiplex PCR; TCRdb lists only in-frame clones, some missing. Of 500,000 to 850,000 clones listed, roughly 86% are singletons. These records were also assigned to another study, of human thymus T cells.

Input material: thymocytes. Source of these receptors: a boy younger than two with a congenital heart defect.

About this clone itself: One junction end disagrees with the germline gene, perhaps due to a read error. The chain links TRBV7-2 to TRBJ1-2, with D unresolved. The germline gives CDR1 SGHTA, CDR2 FQGNSA. The CDR3 is made up of 13 amino acids. CDR3 sequence: CASSFRGFNGYPF. The CDR3 coding sequence is TGTGCCAGCAGCTTTCGAGGGTTTAATGGCTACCCCTTC.

The gene calls are TRBV2 and TRBJ1-5, with D possibly TRBD1 on 5 matching bases. This CDR3 region has 15 residues. Germline values: CDR1 SNHLY, CDR2 FYNNEI. Deletions cut 7 bases from V and 0 bases from J, with 13 bases between. DNA of the CDR3: TGTGCCAGCACTGAGGGGCAGTCTAGCAATCAGCCCCAGCATTTT. Its protein product is CASTEGQSSNQPQHF. The full variable domain, its missing parts supplied by reference TRBV2 and TRBJ1-5, is EPEVTQTPSHQVTQMGQEVILRCVPISNHLYFYWYRQILGQKVEFLVSFYNNEISEKSEIFDDQFSVERPDGSNFTLKIRSTKLEDSAMYFCASTEGQSSNQPQHFGDGTRLSIL.

The V call is TRBV5-6, the J call TRBJ1-1; D remains ambiguous. CDR3 length: 15 residues. Trimming removed 1 base from V and 0 bases from J, with 10 bases in between. Germline assignment: CDR1 SGHDT and CDR2 YYEEEE. The CDR3 nucleotides are TGTGCCAGCAGCTTGATCCCCACTATGAACACTGAAGCTTTCTTT. Its protein is CASSLIPTMNTEAFF.

J is TRBJ1-5 and V is TRBV10-2, with a possible D match to TRBD1 (5 bases). With 6 bases removed from V and 0 bases from J, the gap between germline ends came to 12 bases. In germline, CDR1 is WSHSY, CDR2 SAAADI. The CDR3 extends over 15 amino acids. In DNA, the CDR3 is TGCGCCAGCAGGGGGCAGAATTATAGCAATCAGCCCCAGCATTTT. The encoded protein is CASRGQNYSNQPQHF.

The chain carries TRBV4-1 and TRBJ2-3; D possibly corresponds to TRBD1 (6 bases). CDR3 length: 18 amino acids. V was cut by 2 bases and J by 0 bases, with 18 bases left in between. Germline CDR1 and CDR2: MGHRA and YSYEKL. CDR3 region: CASSQSPLRGRSTDTQYF. CDR3 nucleotide sequence: TGCGCCAGCAGCCAAAGCCCCCTCAGGGGAAGGAGCACAGATACGCAGTATTTT.

The chain has TRBV15 and TRBJ1-5, with 9 bases aligning to TRBD1. The germline V gene encodes CDR1 LNHNV and CDR2 YYDKDF (reference sequence). The CDR3 loop spans 15 amino acids. Trimming at V came to 4 bases and at J to 7 bases, leaving 8 bases not matched to a gene. Here the CDR3 reads CATSKDRGRRQPQHF. The DNA of the CDR3 is TGTGCCACCAGCAAGGACAGGGGCCGGCGGCAGCCCCAGCATTTT.

The chain links TRBV5-1 to TRBJ2-7, with D perhaps TRBD1 (6 bases). This CDR3 region has 14 residues. The V gene lost 4 bases and the J gene lost 2 bases, with 13 bases spanning the gap. Germline loops: CDR1 SGHRS, CDR2 YFSETQ. The CDR3 protein is CASSKLDRPYEQYF. CDR3 in DNA: TGCGCCAGCAGCAAACTGGACAGACCCTACGAGCAGTACTTC.

This rearrangement joins TRBV4-3 to TRBJ2-2; 8 positions match TRBD1. CDR3 size: 19 residues. CDR1 is LGHNA and CDR2 is YSLEER in the germline V gene. V dropped 0 bases and J dropped 3; count of bases not matched to a gene: 12. The CDR3 is CASSQDLFDRGEDTGELFF. As DNA, the CDR3 is TGCGCCAGCAGCCAAGACCTCTTTGACAGGGGCGAGGACACCGGGGAGCTGTTTTTT.

DNA of the CDR3: TGTGCCAGCAGTTTACCGCTACTAGTTTCCTACGAGCAGTACTTC. As protein: CASSLPLLVSYEQYF. This chain joins TRBV27 and TRBJ2-7, with TRBD2 as a possible D gene (5 bases). Deletions cut 2 bases from V and 1 base from J, with 12 bases between. Germline-derived CDR1 and CDR2 are MNHEY and SMNVEV (reference sequence). The CDR3 loop spans 15 amino acids.

The chain uses TRBV11-2 and TRBJ2-7; a weak D match, TRBD2 (6 bases). CDR1 and CDR2 from the germline V gene are SGHAT and FQNNGV. Trimming cost V 1 base and J 4 bases, with 11 bases left between them. The CDR3 is 14 amino acids. CDR3 sequence reads: CASSLAGAGYEQYF. CDR3 bases: TGTGCCAGCAGCTTAGCGGGAGCGGGTTACGAGCAGTACTTC.

This rearrangement joins TRBV27 to TRBJ2-7, with 8 bases that match TRBD1. The CDR3 loop spans 16 amino acids. J lost 0 bases, V lost 4 bases, and 8 bases had no gene match. CDR1 and CDR2 from the germline V gene are MNHEY and SMNVEV (reference sequence). In DNA form, the CDR3 reads TGTGCCAGCAGTTCTTCCCGGGACAGGCCCTCCTACGAGCAGTACTTC. This translates into CASSSSRDRPSYEQYF.

The rearrangement uses TRBV5-4 and TRBJ2-3, with 8 bases that match TRBD1. The ends lost 2 bases at V and 2 bases at J; junction bases unmatched: 4. The CDR3 spans 15 residues. Germline V gene lookup returns CDR1 SGHNT and CDR2 YYREEE (reference sequence). CDR3 in amino acids: CASSFQGADTDTQYF. The CDR3, as DNA: TGTGCCAGCAGCTTTCAGGGGGCCGACACAGATACGCAGTATTTT.

This chain joins TRBV9 and TRBJ2-2; D may be TRBD2 (5 bases). The CDR3 is made up of 14 amino acids. The germline V gene has CDR1 SGDLS and CDR2 YYNGEE. Trimming shortened V by 3 bases and J by 5 bases, and 11 bases separated the two germline ends. The CDR3: CASSAGLGTGELFF. The CDR3 DNA reads as TGTGCCAGCAGCGCGGGGTTGGGGACCGGGGAGCTGTTTTTT.

This chain connects TRBV10-3 to TRBJ1-2; perhaps TRBD1 as D (5 bases). The germline gives CDR1 ENHRY, CDR2 SYGVKD. Between the trimmed V and J ends, which lost 6 bases and 6 bases, there was a span of 23 bases. CDR3 length: 16 amino acids. The CDR3 reads CAIRAPPGLGRHGYTF. DNA of the CDR3: TGTGCCATCAGAGCACCTCCGGGACTTGGGCGTCATGGCTACACCTTC.

V is TRBV11-2 and J is TRBJ2-4; 7 nucleotides line up with TRBD1. V trimming: 2 bases; J trimming: 6 bases; junction bases outside the gene matches: 10. The germline V gene has CDR1 SGHAT and CDR2 FQNNGV. The CDR3 sequence is 16 residues long. The DNA for the CDR3 is TGTGCCAGCAGCTTAACCAGCAGGGGGTTGTTAAACATTCAGTACTTC. Protein sequence: CASSLTSRGLLNIQYF.

The chain uses TRBV10-3 and TRBJ1-2; the D gene is possibly TRBD1 (6 bases). The V gene's germline CDR1 is ENHRY and CDR2 SYGVKD. The CDR3 is 11 amino acids. V lost 6 bases and J 6 bases, leaving 8 bases between the germline ends. CDR3 bases: TGTGCCATCAGACACAGGGATGGCTACACCTTC. Its protein product is CAIRHRDGYTF.

V and J are TRBV5-8 and TRBJ1-4; 8 bases match TRBD1. Germline V lookup: CDR1 SGHTS, CDR2 YDEGEE. The CDR3 length is 15 residues. The V and J ends lost 7 bases and 8 bases, in that order; junction bases with no gene match: 13. CDR3 protein: CASAPTGQGREKLFF. The CDR3 bases are TGTGCCAGCGCCCCCACAGGACAGGGTAGAGAAAAACTGTTTTTT.

V is TRBV6-5 and J is TRBJ1-6; D is perhaps TRBD1 (5 bases). Germline loops: CDR1 MNHEY, CDR2 SVGAGI. The germline V and J ends were trimmed by 2 bases and 9 bases, with 5 bases remaining between them. The CDR3 spans 12 residues. This CDR3 reads CASSYRGSPLHF. CDR3 DNA: TGTGCCAGCAGTTACAGGGGTTCACCCCTCCACTTT.

J is TRBJ1-2 and V is TRBV29-1; 10 bases fit TRBD1. V shed 4 bases, J shed 4 bases, and the junction held 9 bases outside the gene matches. The CDR3 loop spans 15 amino acids. Germline V lookup: CDR1 SQVTM, CDR2 ANQGSEA. The CDR3 reads CSVAYLTGGFYGYTF. The CDR3 nucleotides read TGCAGCGTTGCGTACCTGACAGGGGGCTTCTATGGCTACACCTTC.

This chain links TRBV28 with TRBJ2-1; weak D call: TRBD2 (6 bases). In germline, CDR1 is MDHEN, CDR2 SYDVKM. Trimming left V 3 bases short and J 5 bases short, with 17 bases between. The length of the CDR3 is 16 residues. The CDR3 coding sequence is TGTGCCAGCAGTTTCGGGCGGGATACGCCAAACAATGAGCAGTTCTTC. This gives the protein CASSFGRDTPNNEQFF.

The CDR3 here is CASSLTTRSSTDTQYF. The DNA of the CDR3 is TGTGCCAGCAGCTTAACGACTAGATCTAGCACAGATACGCAGTATTTT. The chain carries TRBV7-9 and TRBJ2-3, with TRBD2 as a possible D gene (6 bases). This CDR3 comprises 16 residues. CDR1 and CDR2 from the germline V gene are SEHNR and FQNEAQ (reference sequence). V dropped 2 bases and J dropped 0 bases, with 12 bases sitting between them.

The chain is built from TRBV5-5 and TRBJ2-7; 8 bases agree with TRBD2. From germline, CDR1 is SGHKS and CDR2 YYEKEE (reference sequence). Trimming at V came to 3 bases and at J to 0 bases, leaving 14 bases not matched to a gene. This CDR3 is 18 amino acids long. The CDR3 reads CASSSDPRAGVNSYEQYF. In nucleotides, the CDR3 is TGTGCCAGCAGCTCTGACCCGAGAGCGGGAGTCAACTCCTACGAGCAGTACTTC.

This clone was seen only a few times. V is TRBV19 and J is TRBJ1-5; D may be TRBD1 (5 bases). Germline CDR1 LNHDA, CDR2 SQIVND (reference sequence). The CDR3 is made up of 22 amino acids. V was shortened by 1 base and J by 3 bases, with 31 bases between the two germline ends. In nucleotides, the CDR3 is TGTGCCAGTAGTATAGGAAACCCGTCACAGGTCCACGGTATCCAACTCAATCAGCCCCAGCATTTT. This translates into CASSIGNPSQVHGIQLNQPQHF.

This chain joins TRBV7-9 and TRBJ2-2; 10 nucleotides match TRBD1. The germline CDR1 and CDR2 sequences are SEHNR and FQNEAQ (reference sequence). After removal of 4 bases from V and 3 bases from J, the junction contained 5 bases not matched to a gene. The CDR3 loop spans 16 amino acids. The CDR3 reads CASSSDRGTDTGELFF. The DNA of the CDR3 is TGTGCCAGCAGCTCGGACAGGGGGACAGACACCGGGGAGCTGTTTTTT.

The rearrangement joins TRBV7-9 to TRBJ1-5, with a possible D match to TRBD1 (5 bases). The V end lost 7 bases, the J end lost 5 bases, and 18 bases lay between the germline ends. Per the germline V gene, CDR1 is SEHNR and CDR2 is FQNEAQ (reference sequence). There are 15 residues in the CDR3. The CDR3 here is CASNPGGSPHQPQHF. The DNA of the CDR3 is TGTGCCAGCAACCCGGGGGGGTCCCCACATCAGCCCCAGCATTTT. The full variable domain, its missing parts supplied by reference TRBV7-9 and TRBJ1-5, is DTGVSQNPRHKITKRGQNVTFRCDPISEHNRLYWYRQTLGQGPEFLTYFQNEAQLEKSRLLSDRFSAERPKGSFSTLEIQRTEQGDSAMYLCASNPGGSPHQPQHFGDGTRLSIL.